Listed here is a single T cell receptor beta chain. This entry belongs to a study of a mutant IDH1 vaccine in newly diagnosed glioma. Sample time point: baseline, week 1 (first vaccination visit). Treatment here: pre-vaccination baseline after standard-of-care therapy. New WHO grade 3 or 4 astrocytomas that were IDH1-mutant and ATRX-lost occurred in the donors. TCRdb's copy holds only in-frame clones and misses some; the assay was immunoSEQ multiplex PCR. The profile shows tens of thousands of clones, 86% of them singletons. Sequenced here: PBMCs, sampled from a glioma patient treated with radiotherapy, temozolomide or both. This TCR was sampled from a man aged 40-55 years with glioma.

The CDR3 here is CASSDHPGESNEQFF. As DNA, the CDR3 is TGCGCCAGCAGTGATCACCCGGGAGAATCCAATGAGCAGTTCTTC. The chain recombines TRBV10-1 with TRBJ2-1; perhaps TRBD2 as D (6 bases). The CDR3 is 15 amino acids. Per germline, CDR1 WNHNN and CDR2 SYGVQD (reference sequence). Trimming pared 3 bases from V and 6 bases from J, leaving 15 bases between.